Sequencing of this TCR beta chain was carried out in a study of cytomegalovirus exposure and HLA in healthy donors. For the study at large: In an early release, HLA-typed donors contributed 77 million or so unique TCR sequences. The Caucasian-associated ancestry cluster held more than 80% of around 380 genotyped donors.

The PCR made use of 60 Vbeta and 13 Jbeta primers. Using immunoSEQ multiplex PCR, the repertoire was profiled, and TCRdb retains in-frame clones only, with some absent. This table holds 100,000 or so clones, over 70% found once. This CDR3 contains 14 residues. V was clipped by 4 bases and J by 2 bases, with 12 bases between them. Germline CDR1 and CDR2: SGHNT and YYREEE (reference sequence). The receptor was isolated from a middle-aged man in good health and CMV-seronegative. J is TRBJ2-5 and V is TRBV5-4; D unresolved. Input material: PBMCs. CDR3 in amino acids: CASSRDQQQETQYF. The CDR3 DNA follows: TGTGCCAGCAGCCGCGACCAACAGCAAGAGACCCAGTACTTC. The variable domain in full, with the rest retrieved from reference TRBV5-4 and TRBJ2-5, is ETGVTQSPTHLIKTRGQQVTLRCSSQSGHNTVSWYQQALGQGPQFIFQYYREEENGRGNFPPRFSGLQFPNYSSELNVNALELDDSALYLCASSRDQQQETQYFGPGTRLLVL.